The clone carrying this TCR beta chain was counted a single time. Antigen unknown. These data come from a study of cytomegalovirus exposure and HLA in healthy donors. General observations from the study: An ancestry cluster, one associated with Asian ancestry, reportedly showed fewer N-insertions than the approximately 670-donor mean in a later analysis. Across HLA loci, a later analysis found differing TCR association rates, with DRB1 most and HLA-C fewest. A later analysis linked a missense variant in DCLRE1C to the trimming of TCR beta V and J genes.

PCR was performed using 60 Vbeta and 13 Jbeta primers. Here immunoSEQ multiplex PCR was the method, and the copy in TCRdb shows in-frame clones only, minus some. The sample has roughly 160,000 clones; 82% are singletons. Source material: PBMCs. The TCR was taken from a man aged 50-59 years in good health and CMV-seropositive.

The CDR3 region has the DNA TGTGCCAGCTCACCTGGGGAGGCGTTAAAGGCTGATGAGCAGTTCTTC. This translates into CASSPGEALKADEQFF. This chain uses TRBV18 with TRBJ2-1, with D possibly matching TRBD2 (6 bases). Germline loops: CDR1 KGHSH, CDR2 LQKENI. CDR3 size: 16 residues. Trimming cost V 3 bases and J 8 bases, with 20 bases left between them.